Shown below are 18 T cell receptor beta chains from a single sample sequenced in a study of OX40 agonist ivuxolimab in advanced cancers. Some clones are missing from TCRdb's copy, which holds only in-frame ones; the method was immunoSEQ multiplex PCR. The repertoire consists of 90,000 or so clones, with approximately 90% occurring once and the leading ten covering 1.5% to 2%. Sequencing used CD4+ or CD8+ T cells sorted from blood, obtained in a trial of the OX40 agonist ivuxolimab. Every receptor here comes from an adult with an advanced solid tumor such as melanoma, head and neck, liver or kidney cancer.

The chain couples TRBV19 to TRBJ1-2, with 9 bases matching TRBD1. V was pared by 6 bases and J by 0 bases, with 8 bases of the junction left unmatched. The CDR3 is 16 amino acids. CDR1 LNHDA and CDR2 SQIVND come from the germline V gene (reference sequence). The DNA of the CDR3 is TGTGCCAGTAGGCCCATGGACAGGGGTTCTAACTATGGCTACACCTTC. Its protein is CASRPMDRGSNYGYTF. Drawing the rest from reference TRBV19 and TRBJ1-2, the complete variable domain is DGGITQSPKYLFRKEGQNVTLSCEQNLNHDAMYWYRQDPGQGLRLIYYSQIVNDFQKGDIAEGYSVSREKKESFPLTVTSAQKNPTAFYLCASRPMDRGSNYGYTFGSGTRLTVV.

This chain connects TRBV7-2 to TRBJ2-1; D ambiguous. V gave up 5 bases and J gave up 2 bases, with 13 bases separating them. The CDR3 has 15 residues. Germline values: CDR1 SGHTA, CDR2 FQGNSA. CDR3 DNA sequence: TGTGCCAGCAGCCCCTCCAGGCAAACCTACAATGAGCAGTTCTTC. It encodes CASSPSRQTYNEQFF.

DNA for the CDR3: TGTGCCAGCAGCATCCGCCCGGACAGCACCGGGGCCTATGGCTACACCTTC. Protein product: CASSIRPDSTGAYGYTF. V usage is TRBV5-5 and J usage is TRBJ1-2; tentatively, D is TRBD1 (6 bases). The CDR3 contains 17 residues. Germline CDR1 is SGHKS and CDR2 is YYEKEE (reference sequence). The ends were cut back, 4 bases at V and 4 bases at J, with 23 bases in the middle.

The chain is built from TRBV5-4 and TRBJ2-5; 14 bases agree with TRBD2. The CDR3 totals 16 residues. CDR1 and CDR2 from the germline V gene are SGHNT and YYREEE (reference sequence). Trimming took 4 bases from V and 4 from J; bases not matched to a gene: 6. CDR3 in amino acids: CASSQGLAGAGETQYF. CDR3 sequence (DNA): TGTGCCAGCAGCCAGGGACTAGCGGGAGCTGGAGAGACCCAGTACTTC.

The J gene is TRBJ2-1, the V gene TRBV18, with a tentative D call TRBD2 (5 bases). The V end was cut by 3 bases, the J end by 4 bases, with 10 bases between. Germline-derived CDR1 and CDR2 are KGHSH and LQKENI. This CDR3 spans 14 amino acids. The CDR3 DNA reads TGTGCCAGCTCACCTCTAGCTACATACAATGAGCAGTTCTTC. It is translated as CASSPLATYNEQFF.

This clone was observed a handful of times. Other DNA sequences in this specimen translate into the identical CDR3. V and J are TRBV18 and TRBJ2-5; D is perhaps TRBD1 or TRBD2 (6 bases each). Germline V gene data show CDR1 as KGHSH and CDR2 as LQKENI. CDR3 length: 13 amino acids. V lost 1 base to trimming and J lost 4 bases, with 7 bases between them. The CDR3 loop reads CASSPQGGETQYF. CDR3 DNA sequence: TGTGCCAGCTCACCACAGGGGGGAGAGACCCAGTACTTC.

V usage is TRBV10-3 and J usage is TRBJ1-2, with D unresolved. Germline V gene lookup returns CDR1 ENHRY and CDR2 SYGVKD. CDR3 length: 13 residues. With 0 bases removed from V and 14 bases from J, the gap between germline ends came to 16 bases. CDR3 amino acids: CAISESPVLTRTF. The CDR3 DNA reads TGTGCCATCAGTGAGTCGCCCGTGTTGACTCGAACCTTC.

This clone was picked up one time. This sequence joins TRBV21-1 and TRBJ2-3; the table's D call TRBD2 went unverified against the DNA. TRBV21-1 is classified as a pseudogene. The CDR3 has 14 residues. CDR3 amino acids: CARRRDGRTDTQYF. CDR3 DNA sequence: TGTGCCAGGAGGAGGGATGGTAGGACAGATACGCAGTATTTT.

The chain is built from TRBV6-5 and TRBJ2-3; 9 nucleotides agree with TRBD1. The ends lost 0 bases at V and 5 bases at J; junction bases unmatched: 0. Germline CDR1 is MNHEY and CDR2 is SVGAGI. CDR3 length: 14 residues. The CDR3, as DNA: TGTGCCAGCAGTTACTCGACAGGGGGAGATACGCAGTATTTT. Its translation is CASSYSTGGDTQYF.

The chain has TRBV5-6 and TRBJ2-4, with D unclear. CDR3 length equals 14 residues. Germline lookup yields CDR1 SGHDT and CDR2 YYEEEE. V was pared by 1 base and J by 1 base, with 6 bases between. CDR3 residues: CASSLSGAKNIQYF. The CDR3 nucleotides are TGTGCCAGCAGCTTGTCCGGGGCCAAAAACATTCAGTACTTC.

V usage is TRBV5-1 and J usage is TRBJ2-7, with 10 bases matching TRBD1. V was clipped by 3 bases and J by 3 bases; unmatched bases: 15. Per the germline V gene, CDR1 is SGHRS and CDR2 is YFSETQ. This CDR3 region has 18 residues. Here the CDR3 reads CASSSSVPGQGLSYEQYF. The CDR3 DNA reads as TGCGCCAGCAGCTCCTCTGTCCCGGGACAGGGGCTTAGCTACGAGCAGTACTTC.

The rearrangement links TRBV19 to TRBJ1-5; no clear D. The CDR3 covers 15 residues. Trimming stripped 5 bases from V and 1 base from J, with 12 bases between. Per the germline V gene, CDR1 is LNHDA and CDR2 is SQIVND (reference sequence). The CDR3 DNA reads TGTGCCAGTAGTCCCCCCCCCGGCAGCAATCAGCCCCAGCATTTT. This encodes CASSPPPGSNQPQHF.

The chain couples TRBV29-1 to TRBJ1-1, with D possibly being TRBD1 (5 bases). CDR3 length: 13 residues. Germline CDR1 is SQVTM and CDR2 is ANQGSEA. V lost 5 bases to trimming and J lost 1 base, with 11 bases between them. CDR3 sequence: CSVTDGGNTEAFF. For the CDR3, the DNA is TGCAGCGTTACCGACGGGGGGAACACTGAAGCTTTCTTT.

The J gene is TRBJ2-2, the V gene TRBV19, with a possible D match to TRBD1 (6 bases). The germline V and J ends were trimmed by 5 bases and 7 bases, with 11 bases remaining between them. This CDR3 is built from 13 residues. Germline V gene sequence: CDR1 LNHDA, CDR2 SQIVND (reference sequence). The CDR3 nucleotides read TGTGCCAGTAGTTTGGAAGGGGGCGGGGAGCTGTTTTTT. Translated, it gives CASSLEGGGELFF.

The rearrangement joins TRBV5-1 to TRBJ1-5; D gene ambiguous. The germline V gene has CDR1 SGHRS and CDR2 YFSETQ. This CDR3 has 14 amino acids. Trimming cost V 0 bases and J 3 bases, with 7 bases left between them. CDR3 DNA sequence: TGCGCCAGCAGCTTGGAAAGCCCCAATCAGCCCCAGCATTTT. Its protein product is CASSLESPNQPQHF. Full variable domain (remainder filled in from reference TRBV5-1 and TRBJ1-5): KAGVTQTPRYLIKTRGQQVTLSCSPISGHRSVSWYQQTPGQGLQFLFEYFSETQRNKGNFPGRFSGRQFSNSRSEMNVSTLELGDSALYLCASSLESPNQPQHFGDGTRLSIL.

With respect to this clone: The identical CDR3 is also encoded by other nucleotide sequences in the sample. The J gene is TRBJ1-1, the V gene TRBV11-2; unclear D gene. The CDR3 runs 11 residues. V lost 3 bases, J lost 3 bases, and 2 bases lay in between. Looked up from germline, CDR1 is SGHAT and CDR2 is FQNNGV. The CDR3 loop is CASSFHTEAFF. The DNA of the CDR3 is TGTGCCAGCAGCTTTCACACTGAAGCTTTCTTT.

The chain recombines TRBV7-2 with TRBJ2-3; 7 bases fit TRBD2. The CDR3 consists of 14 residues. V shed 5 bases, J shed 4 bases, and the junction held 6 bases outside the gene matches. Germline V gene sequence: CDR1 SGHTA, CDR2 FQGNSA. The CDR3 DNA is TGTGCCAGCAGCGGGCGGGACTACTCAGATACGCAGTATTTT. Its translation: CASSGRDYSDTQYF.

This sequence joins TRBV5-1 and TRBJ2-1; 9 bases fit TRBD2. CDR1 is SGHRS, CDR2 YFSETQ, per germline. The CDR3 spans 15 residues. V dropped 0 bases and J dropped 2; count of bases not matched to a gene: 0. The DNA for the CDR3 is TGCGCCAGCAGCTTGGTAGCGGGAGCCTACAATGAGCAGTTCTTC. Translating gives CASSLVAGAYNEQFF. Full variable domain (remainder filled in from reference TRBV5-1 and TRBJ2-1): KAGVTQTPRYLIKTRGQQVTLSCSPISGHRSVSWYQQTPGQGLQFLFEYFSETQRNKGNFPGRFSGRQFSNSRSEMNVSTLELGDSALYLCASSLVAGAYNEQFFGPGTRLTVL.